These 26 T cell receptor beta chains originate from one sample sequenced in a study of post-analysis software for immune sequencing data. No antigens are known for them. Unique molecular identifiers tagged the TCR beta cDNA libraries. MiXCR, applied by TCRdb to the PCR reads, yields one record per CDR3 protein. The sample carries 700,000 to 900,000 distinct CDR3 sequences, just over 45% recorded once. General study findings and limits: Elevated frequency relative to controls characterized roughly 5 TRBV segments in patients, TRBV5-6, TRBV5-1 and TRBV20-1 among them.

The material sequenced was blood. Receptors were obtained from a girl aged 10 to 17 with multiple sclerosis.

The chain couples TRBV20-1 to TRBJ2-7, with D uncertain. V was shortened by 2 bases and J by 5 bases, with 7 bases between the two germline ends. Germline CDR1 and CDR2: DFQATT and SNEGSKA (reference sequence). This CDR3 has 11 amino acids. In nucleotides, the CDR3 is TGCAGTGCTAGACAGGCCCACGAGCAGTACTTC. Translating it yields CSARQAHEQYF.

The rearrangement joins TRBV12-3 or TRBV12-4 to TRBJ2-7, with no clear D. The CDR3 is made up of 14 amino acids. V lost 3 bases, J lost 0 bases, and 9 bases lay in between. The CDR3 DNA is TGTGCCAGCAGTTTCGCTTCTATCTCCTACGAGCAGTACTTC. This codes for CASSFASISYEQYF.

The chain joins TRBV5-6 to TRBJ2-1, with 7 bases identical to TRBD2. CDR3 size: 13 residues. Germline V gene data show CDR1 as SGHDT and CDR2 as YYEEEE. J was trimmed by 5 bases and V by 3 bases; bases with no gene match: 2. The DNA for the CDR3 is TGTGCCAGCAGCTACGGGACTAACAATGAGCAGTTCTTC. It specifies CASSYGTNNEQFF. Based on the CDR3 plus reference TRBV5-6 and TRBJ2-1, the full variable domain is DAGVTQSPTHLIKTRGQQVTLRCSPKSGHDTVSWYQQALGQGPQFIFQYYEEEERQRGNFPDRFSGHQFPNYSSELNVNALLLGDSALYLCASSYGTNNEQFFGPGTRLTVL.

The chain links TRBV7-9 to TRBJ2-5; D uncertain. Trimming stripped 3 bases from V and 1 base from J, with 15 bases between. The CDR3 is 16 amino acids. Germline assignment: CDR1 SEHNR and CDR2 FQNEAQ (reference sequence). The DNA for the CDR3 is TGTGCCAGCAGCTTGGTCAACCGGCGGACCCAAGAGACCCAGTACTTC. Translation gives CASSLVNRRTQETQYF.

With regard to this clonotype: This may come from a read error, since a much larger clone is one base off. The chain joins TRBV20-1 to TRBJ2-5; no clear D. The V and J ends lost 2 bases and 11 bases respectively, with 12 bases between them. Germline V gene data show CDR1 as DFQATT and CDR2 as SNEGSKA (reference sequence). The CDR3 consists of 11 residues. The CDR3 protein is CSARKANEQYF. CDR3 nucleotide sequence: TGCAGTGCTAGAAAGGCAAATGAGCAGTACTTC.

CDR3: CASKKRDLGGEKLFF. CDR3 nucleotides: TGTGCCAGCAAAAAGAGGGACTTGGGGGGTGAAAAACTGTTTTTT. This sequence joins TRBV27 and TRBJ1-4, with D perhaps TRBD1 (5 bases). This CDR3 contains 15 residues. Trimming took off 7 bases at V and 7 bases at J, with 19 bases between the two ends. CDR1 is MNHEY, CDR2 SMNVEV, per germline (reference sequence).

The gene calls are TRBV28 and TRBJ2-5; D perhaps matches TRBD2 (6 bases). V shed 7 bases and J shed 11 bases, with 14 bases lying between them. The CDR3 sequence is 11 residues long. Germline CDR1 reads MDHEN; CDR2 reads SYDVKM. The CDR3 nucleotides read TGTGCCAGCAACGACCGGGGGAAGCAGTACTTC. Translation: CASNDRGKQYF.

V usage is TRBV15 and J usage is TRBJ1-4; no clear D gene. CDR1 and CDR2 from the germline V gene are LNHNV and YYDKDF (reference sequence). The V end lost 1 base, the J end lost 7 bases, and 10 bases lay between the germline ends. CDR3 size: 14 residues. CDR3 in amino acids: CATSRGGESEKLFF. CDR3 DNA: TGTGCCACCAGCAGAGGCGGGGAAAGTGAAAAACTGTTTTTT.

V usage is TRBV5-1 and J usage is TRBJ2-1, with TRBD2 identical over 15 bases. The CDR3 has 19 residues. CDR1 and CDR2 (germline): SGHRS, YFSETQ. V lost 4 bases and J lost 0; bases outside the gene matches: 8. CDR3 loop: CASSEGLAGGTSSYNEQFF. The CDR3 DNA sequence: TGCGCCAGCAGCGAGGGACTAGCGGGAGGTACAAGCTCCTACAATGAGCAGTTCTTC.

This clonotype appeared a few times. V gene TRBV6-1 combines with J gene TRBJ1-2, with D perhaps matching TRBD1 (5 bases). The CDR3 runs to 14 residues. V lost 5 bases and J lost 0, with 10 bases in between. CDR1 is MNHNS and CDR2 is SASEGT in the germline V gene. The CDR3 coding sequence is TGTGCCAGCAGTACCGGGACTGCTAACTATGGCTACACCTTC. Residues: CASSTGTANYGYTF.

This clonotype has just a few counts. The V and J genes are TRBV29-1 and TRBJ2-4, with 10 bases matching TRBD1. TRBJ2-5 matches the DNA end more closely, so the J call is doubtful. The V gene's germline CDR1 is SQVTM and CDR2 ANQGSEA. The CDR3 spans 13 residues. The CDR3 reads CSVGTGGQETQYF. The CDR3 region has the DNA TGCAGCGTTGGGACAGGGGGACAAGAGACCCAGTACTTC.

In its sample, this clonotype was seen many times. This rearrangement joins TRBV27 to TRBJ2-1; D is possibly TRBD2 (6 bases). V was shortened by 6 bases and J by 7 bases, with 19 bases between the two germline ends. The CDR3 extends over 15 amino acids. Germline V CDR1 and CDR2: MNHEY, SMNVEV (reference sequence). The CDR3 spells CASRKNPGDWNEQFF. CDR3 bases: TGTGCCAGCAGGAAAAACCCGGGGGACTGGAATGAGCAGTTCTTC.

V gene TRBV20-1 combines with J gene TRBJ1-2, with 7 bases that match TRBD1. The CDR3 is 14 residues long. CDR1 and CDR2 from the germline V gene are DFQATT and SNEGSKA (reference sequence). V was pared by 6 bases and J by 1 base, with 8 bases of the junction left unmatched. CDR3 residues: CSARTGDGNYGYTF. The CDR3, as DNA: TGCAGTGCCCGGACAGGCGACGGTAACTATGGCTACACCTTC.

CDR3 in amino acids: CASSPLAGGINGQYF. DNA for the CDR3: TGTGCCAGCAGCCCATTAGCGGGAGGCATCAACGGGCAGTACTTC. The chain recombines TRBV12-3 or TRBV12-4 with TRBJ2-7; 10 nucleotides agree with TRBD2. The CDR3 is 15 residues long. Losses at the gene ends were 6 bases for V and 9 bases for J; bases not matched to a gene: 14.

The chain employs TRBV20-1 and TRBJ2-1, with unresolved D. The J call may not be correct, given that the DNA end is closer to TRBJ2-7. The CDR3 is made up of 14 amino acids. Germline V gene lookup returns CDR1 DFQATT and CDR2 SNEGSKA (reference sequence). The CDR3 spells CSAGALSSYNEQYF. The CDR3 region has the DNA TGCAGTGCTGGAGCCTTGAGCTCCTACAATGAGCAGTACTTC.

This rearrangement joins TRBV6-6 to TRBJ1-2, with D possibly TRBD1 on 6 matching bases. CDR3 size: 12 residues. Trimming shortened V by 6 bases and J by 7 bases, and 12 bases separated the two germline ends. Germline V CDR1 and CDR2: MNHNY, SVGAGI (reference sequence). In DNA, the CDR3 is TGTGCCAGCAGACAACAGGGAAGTGGCTACACCTTC. It translates to CASRQQGSGYTF.

This clonotype turned up a few times. This chain connects TRBV19 to TRBJ2-5, with a tentative D call TRBD2 (5 bases). The J call is doubtful: the DNA matches TRBJ2-7 better. CDR3 length: 15 residues. Germline values: CDR1 LNHDA, CDR2 SQIVND (reference sequence). The CDR3 loop reads CASSIGPTDYYEQYF. Written as DNA, the CDR3 is TGTGCCAGTAGTATAGGCCCAACCGACTACTACGAGCAGTACTTC.

J is TRBJ1-2 and V is TRBV12-3 or TRBV12-4; 8 nucleotides match TRBD1. The V and J ends lost 3 bases and 6 bases, in that order; junction bases with no gene match: 3. CDR3 size: 13 residues. The CDR3 loop reads CASSLQGADGYTF. The CDR3 region has the DNA TGTGCCAGCAGTTTGCAGGGGGCGGATGGCTACACCTTC.

This chain uses TRBV20-1 with TRBJ1-4; TRBD1 aligns across 10 bases. The CDR3 runs to 18 residues. V shed 3 bases, J shed 8 bases, and the junction held 18 bases outside the gene matches. Germline V gives CDR1 DFQATT, CDR2 SNEGSKA (reference sequence). The CDR3 nucleotides are TGCAGTGCTAGGGCGCCTACGGGACAGGGGCACAGGGGGGAAAAACTGTTTTTT. Translating it yields CSARAPTGQGHRGEKLFF.

This clonotype appeared a few times. The chain joins TRBV9 to TRBJ2-5, with a weak D call TRBD2 (6 bases). This CDR3 contains 13 residues. V dropped 0 bases and J dropped 11 bases, with 14 bases sitting between them. The germline V gene has CDR1 SGDLS and CDR2 YYNGEE. The CDR3 loop reads CASSVGWGLEQYF. In nucleotides, the CDR3 is TGTGCCAGCAGCGTAGGCTGGGGACTGGAGCAGTACTTC.

This CDR3 is CSVRGAHSYEQYF. DNA for the CDR3: TGCAGCGTGAGGGGGGCTCACTCCTACGAGCAGTACTTC. The chain combines TRBV29-1 with TRBJ2-7; D tentatively reads TRBD1 or TRBD2 (6 bases each). Germline CDR1 reads SQVTM; CDR2 reads ANQGSEA. This CDR3 has 13 amino acids. Deletions cut 6 bases from V and 0 bases from J, with 12 bases between.

The sample holds a few counts of this clonotype. V and J are TRBV27 and TRBJ2-3; no clear D. The CDR3 is made up of 11 amino acids. The V end lost 7 bases, the J end lost 4 bases, and 6 bases lay between the germline ends. Germline assignment: CDR1 MNHEY and CDR2 SMNVEV (reference sequence). For the CDR3, the DNA is TGTGCCAGCATCACTGCAGATACGCAGTATTTT. Its translation: CASITADTQYF.

The chain is built from TRBV6-1 and TRBJ2-5; 10 positions match TRBD2. V shed 4 bases and J 4 bases; nucleotides not matched to a gene: 6. Germline V lookup: CDR1 MNHNS, CDR2 SASEGT. This CDR3 region has 15 residues. CDR3 sequence (DNA): TGTGCCAGCAGTGGCCTAGCGGGAGCGGGAGAGACCCAGTACTTC. Residues: CASSGLAGAGETQYF.

This clonotype was recorded only once. The V call is TRBV5-5, the J call TRBJ2-3, with 13 bases that match TRBD2. The V gene end was trimmed by 2 bases and the J gene end by 4 bases; junction bases not matched to a gene: 7. Germline V lookup: CDR1 SGHKS, CDR2 YYEKEE (reference sequence). This CDR3 has 17 amino acids. The CDR3 DNA follows: TGTGCCAGCAGCTTCACTAGCGGGAGGGCCCAGGCAGATACGCAGTATTTT. This gives the protein CASSFTSGRAQADTQYF.

The chain employs TRBV7-2 and TRBJ2-7; 16 bases are a match to TRBD2. The V gene end was trimmed by 1 base and the J gene end by 4 bases; junction bases not matched to a gene: 7. CDR3 length equals 18 residues. The germline V gene encodes CDR1 SGHTA and CDR2 FQGNSA. The DNA of the CDR3 is TGTGCCAGCAGCTTAGTGCCCGGGACTAGCGGGAGGGTGTACGAGCAGTACTTC. As protein: CASSLVPGTSGRVYEQYF.

In DNA form, the CDR3 reads TGTGCCAGCACCCATACAGGGGCGAATGAGCAGTTCTTC. Protein product: CASTHTGANEQFF. The chain is built from TRBV6-5 and TRBJ2-1, with 7 bases aligning to TRBD1. V lost 7 bases, J lost 7 bases, and 7 bases stayed unmatched. The CDR3 has 13 amino acids. From germline, CDR1 is MNHEY and CDR2 SVGAGI.